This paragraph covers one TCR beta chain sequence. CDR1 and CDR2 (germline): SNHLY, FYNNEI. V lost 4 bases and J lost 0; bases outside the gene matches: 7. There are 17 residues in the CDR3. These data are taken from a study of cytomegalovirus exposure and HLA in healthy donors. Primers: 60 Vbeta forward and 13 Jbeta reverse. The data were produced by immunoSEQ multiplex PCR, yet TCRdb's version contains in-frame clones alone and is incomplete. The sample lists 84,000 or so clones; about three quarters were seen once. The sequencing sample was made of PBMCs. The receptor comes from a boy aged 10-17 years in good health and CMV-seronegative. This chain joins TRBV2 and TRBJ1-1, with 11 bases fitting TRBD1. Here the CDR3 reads CASSAWTGGGMNTEAFF. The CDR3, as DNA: TGTGCCAGCAGTGCCTGGACAGGGGGCGGGATGAACACTGAAGCTTTCTTT.